This T cell receptor (beta chain) came from a study of shared T cell receptors in the human thymus. The method was immunoSEQ multiplex PCR; TCRdb's version includes in-frame clones alone and lacks a portion of them. The repertoire has about 380,000 clones, 95% of them found once; the top ten carry roughly 0.02%. Looked up from germline, CDR1 is LGHNA and CDR2 is YNFKEQ. This CDR3 region has 16 residues. The V end lost 0 bases, the J end lost 4 bases, and 13 bases lay between the germline ends. This TCR derives from a human donor. The sequencing sample was made of thymocytes. The chain links TRBV4-2 to TRBJ1-3; D remains ambiguous. CDR3 nucleotides: TGTGCCAGCAGCCAAGATATCGGCAGTCCGGGAAACACCATATATTTT. The encoded protein is CASSQDIGSPGNTIYF.